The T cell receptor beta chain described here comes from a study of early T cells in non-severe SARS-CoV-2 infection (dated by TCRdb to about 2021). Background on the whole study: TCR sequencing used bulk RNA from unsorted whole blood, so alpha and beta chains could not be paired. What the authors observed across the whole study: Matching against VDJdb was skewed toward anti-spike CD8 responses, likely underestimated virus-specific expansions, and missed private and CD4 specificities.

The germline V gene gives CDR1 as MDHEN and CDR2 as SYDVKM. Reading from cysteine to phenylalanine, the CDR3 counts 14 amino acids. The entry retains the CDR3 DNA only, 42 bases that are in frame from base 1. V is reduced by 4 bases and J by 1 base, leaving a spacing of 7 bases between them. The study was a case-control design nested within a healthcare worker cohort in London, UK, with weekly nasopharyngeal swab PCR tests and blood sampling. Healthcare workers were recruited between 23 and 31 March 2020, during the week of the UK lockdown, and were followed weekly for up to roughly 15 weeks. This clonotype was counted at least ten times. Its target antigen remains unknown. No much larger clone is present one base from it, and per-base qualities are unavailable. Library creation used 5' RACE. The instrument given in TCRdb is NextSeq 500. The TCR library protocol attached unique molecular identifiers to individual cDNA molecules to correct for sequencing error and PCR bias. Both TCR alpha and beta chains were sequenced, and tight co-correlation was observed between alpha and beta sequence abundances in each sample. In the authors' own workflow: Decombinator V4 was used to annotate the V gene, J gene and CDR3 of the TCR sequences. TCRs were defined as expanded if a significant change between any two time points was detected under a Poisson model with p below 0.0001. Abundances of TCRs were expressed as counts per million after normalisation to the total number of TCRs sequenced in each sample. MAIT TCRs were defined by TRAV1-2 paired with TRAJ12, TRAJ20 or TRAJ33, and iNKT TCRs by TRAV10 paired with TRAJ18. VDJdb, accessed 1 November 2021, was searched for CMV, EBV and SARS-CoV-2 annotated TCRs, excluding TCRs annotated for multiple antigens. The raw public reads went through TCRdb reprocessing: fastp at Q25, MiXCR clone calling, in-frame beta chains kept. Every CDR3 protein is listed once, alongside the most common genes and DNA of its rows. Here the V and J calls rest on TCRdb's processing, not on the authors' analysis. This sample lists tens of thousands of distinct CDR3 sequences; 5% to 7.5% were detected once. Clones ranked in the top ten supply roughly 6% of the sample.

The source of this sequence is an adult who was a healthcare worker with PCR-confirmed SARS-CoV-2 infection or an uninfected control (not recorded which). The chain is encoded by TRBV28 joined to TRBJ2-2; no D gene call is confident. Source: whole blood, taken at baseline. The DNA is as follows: TGTGCCAGCAGTTATTCCTGGAACACCGGGGAGCTGTTTTTT. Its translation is CASSYSWNTGELFF.